A single sample gave rise to the 27 T cell receptor beta chains below, sequenced in a study of T cells after yellow fever vaccination. TCRdb used MiXCR to reprocess the 5' RACE reads, holding one entry per CDR3 protein. The data hold hundreds of thousands of distinct CDR3 sequences, with roughly a fifth observed a single time. The specimen comprised PBMCs, sampled 15 days after the yellow fever booster vaccination. Source of these receptors: a man aged 25-45 years who received the YFV17D yellow fever vaccine.

The gene calls are TRBV6-1 and TRBJ2-2, with D uncertain. CDR1 and CDR2 (germline): MNHNS, SASEGT. The CDR3 consists of 13 residues. The V end lost 10 bases, the J end lost 2 bases, and 11 bases lay between the germline ends. The CDR3, as DNA: TGTGCCACCGATAAAGCTAACACCGGGGAGCTGTTTTTT. Amino acids: CATDKANTGELFF.

The chain employs TRBV29-1 and TRBJ1-4; D is uncertain. The ends were cut back, 7 bases at V and 4 bases at J, with 7 bases in the middle. Germline lookup yields CDR1 SQVTM and CDR2 ANQGSEA. The CDR3 is 11 amino acids. CDR3 in amino acids: CSGSLNEKLFF. The CDR3 nucleotides read TGCAGCGGATCACTTAATGAAAAACTGTTTTTT.

The chain combines TRBV12-3 or TRBV12-4 with TRBJ2-2; 7 nucleotides agree with TRBD1. The ends lost 7 bases at V and 4 bases at J; junction bases unmatched: 12. The CDR3 loop spans 16 amino acids. Written as DNA, the CDR3 is TGTGCCAGCACCACTGTCGCTGACAGGGTCACCGGGGAGCTGTTTTTT. It codes for CASTTVADRVTGELFF.

This clonotype was seen only a few times. This chain uses TRBV23-1 with TRBJ2-3; D uncertain. TRBV23-1 is placed among ORFs of uncertain function. The germline V and J ends were trimmed by 2 bases and 6 bases, with 6 bases remaining between them. The CDR3 contains 12 residues. CDR3 bases: TGCGCCAGCAGTCAACTCGAGGATACGCAGTATTTT. As protein: CASSQLEDTQYF.

The chain combines TRBV23-1 with TRBJ2-3; D not resolved. TRBV23-1 is an ORF; its function is uncertain. The ends were cut back, 1 base at V and 4 bases at J, with 15 bases in the middle. This CDR3 has 16 residues. In nucleotides, the CDR3 is TGCGCCAGCAGTCAATTGGGCTATACATCACCAGATACGCAGTATTTT. It yields the protein CASSQLGYTSPDTQYF.

The chain links TRBV29-1 to TRBJ1-2; D is unresolved. The CDR3 is 11 residues long. The V end was cut by 6 bases, the J end by 8 bases, with 13 bases between. From germline, CDR1 is SQVTM and CDR2 ANQGSEA. The CDR3 bases are TGCAGCGTCCCTAGTGCGACGGGCTACACCTTC. This sequence encodes CSVPSATGYTF.

The gene calls are TRBV12-3 or TRBV12-4 and TRBJ2-7, with 13 bases fitting TRBD2. The CDR3 runs to 17 residues. Trimming took 6 bases from V and 0 from J; bases not matched to a gene: 8. The CDR3 is CASSHGLAGARSYEQYF. CDR3 nucleotides: TGTGCCAGCAGCCACGGACTAGCGGGAGCACGCTCCTACGAGCAGTACTTC.

The chain combines TRBV30 with TRBJ2-1; 9 bases map to TRBD2. The J segment lost 10 bases and the V segment lost 7 bases, leaving 11 bases of the junction unmatched. Germline V CDR1 and CDR2: GTSNPN, SVGIG (reference sequence). The CDR3 runs to 13 residues. The CDR3 nucleotides read TGTGCCTCGGAAAGGGTAGCGGGAGCCGAGCAGTTCTTC. Residues: CASERVAGAEQFF.

The table lists this clonotype with a few counts. The chain carries TRBV20-1 and TRBJ2-1; no firm D call. The CDR3 covers 17 residues. V was shortened by 0 bases and J by 0 bases, with 15 bases between the two germline ends. Germline values: CDR1 DFQATT, CDR2 SNEGSKA (reference sequence). The CDR3 DNA is TGCAGTGCTAGAGATCTTCCCGGACGAAGCTCCTACAATGAGCAGTTCTTC. It specifies CSARDLPGRSSYNEQFF.

This clonotype was seen a few times. This chain connects TRBV6-5 to TRBJ2-7; D remains unclear. Trimming pared 0 bases from V and 2 bases from J, leaving 14 bases between. The V gene's germline CDR1 is MNHEY and CDR2 SVGAGI. The length of the CDR3 is 16 residues. The DNA of the CDR3 is TGTGCCAGCAGTTACTCGATGGAGCGAACCACCTACGAGCAGTACTTC. Translation: CASSYSMERTTYEQYF.

This clonotype was counted only a few times. The rearrangement joins TRBV20-1 to TRBJ2-5; maybe TRBD1 (5 bases). The CDR3 totals 10 residues. Germline CDR1 reads DFQATT; CDR2 reads SNEGSKA (reference sequence). The CDR3 reads CNPGQETQYF. The CDR3 DNA sequence: TGCAACCCAGGGCAAGAGACCCAGTACTTC.

This clonotype was recorded once. V usage is TRBV15 and J usage is TRBJ2-5; D uncertain. CDR3 size: 14 residues. CDR1 and CDR2 (germline): LNHNV, YYDKDF (reference sequence). Trimming left V 1 base short and J 4 bases short, with 10 bases between. In DNA form, the CDR3 reads TGTGCCACCAGCAGAGTTCACCTCATAGAGACCCAGTACTTC. It encodes CATSRVHLIETQYF.

This clonotype was picked up many times. This chain links TRBV7-9 with TRBJ2-1, with a weak D call TRBD2 (6 bases). Trimming took off 3 bases at V and 1 base at J, with 10 bases between the two ends. Germline-derived CDR1 and CDR2 are SEHNR and FQNEAQ (reference sequence). This CDR3 has 15 amino acids. CDR3 sequence: CASSFRDSSYNEQFF. DNA for the CDR3: TGTGCCAGCAGCTTCCGGGACTCATCCTACAATGAGCAGTTCTTC.

In its sample, this clonotype was seen a few times. The V gene is TRBV12-3 or TRBV12-4, the J gene TRBJ2-7, with 8 bases aligning to TRBD1. The CDR3 has 17 residues. The junction had 13 bases not matched to a gene; V was cut back by 4 bases and J by 2 bases. The CDR3 here is CASSSNPDRETPYEQYF. The CDR3 DNA sequence: TGTGCCAGCAGTTCGAACCCGGACAGGGAAACACCCTACGAGCAGTACTTC.

V usage is TRBV7-2 and J usage is TRBJ2-7; the D gene is possibly TRBD1 (5 bases). This CDR3 has 13 amino acids. V lost 2 bases, J lost 2 bases, and 7 bases lay in between. Per germline, CDR1 SGHTA and CDR2 FQGNSA. The CDR3 coding sequence is TGTGCCAGCAGCTTAATGGGGCCCTACGAGCAGTACTTC. It translates to CASSLMGPYEQYF.

The table lists this clonotype with a few counts. The chain employs TRBV7-9 and TRBJ2-5; 7 nucleotides align to TRBD1. Germline V gene data show CDR1 as SEHNR and CDR2 as FQNEAQ (reference sequence). V lost 10 bases, J lost 7 bases, and 12 bases stayed unmatched. The CDR3 extends over 13 amino acids. DNA for the CDR3: TGTGCCATCGACAAAGGGACAGCCAGGACCCAGTACTTC. Its translation is CAIDKGTARTQYF.

The chain links TRBV18 to TRBJ2-2, with TRBD2 identical over 10 bases. This CDR3 has 16 amino acids. The ends lost 0 bases at V and 7 bases at J; junction bases unmatched: 5. Germline CDR1 is KGHSH and CDR2 is LQKENI. CDR3 sequence (DNA): TGTGCCAGCTCACCACCTCTAGCGGGGGCTCGCGGGGAGCTGTTTTTT. Translating gives CASSPPLAGARGELFF. The entire variable domain, with the rest obtained from reference TRBV18 and TRBJ2-2, is as follows: NAGVMQNPRHLVRRRGQEARLRCSPMKGHSHVYWYRQLPEEGLKFMVYLQKENIIDESGMPKERFSAEFPKEGPSILRIQQVVRGDSAAYFCASSPPLAGARGELFFGEGSRLTVL.

In this sample, this clonotype turned up a few times. The chain uses TRBV2 and TRBJ1-1; unclear D gene. The ends were cut back, 4 bases at V and 1 base at J, with 10 bases in the middle. Germline V gene sequence: CDR1 SNHLY, CDR2 FYNNEI. The length of the CDR3 is 14 residues. The CDR3: CASSGMVTNTEAFF. The CDR3 nucleotides read TGTGCCAGCAGTGGTATGGTGACGAACACTGAAGCTTTCTTT.

The V call is TRBV6-2 or TRBV6-3, the J call TRBJ1-1; D is unresolved. There are 15 residues in the CDR3. CDR1 and CDR2 (germline): MNHEY, SVGEGT. V was pared by 6 bases and J by 0 bases, with 14 bases between. CDR3 DNA sequence: TGTGCCAGCAGCTGGGGAGCGGCAATGAACACTGAAGCTTTCTTT. It translates to CASSWGAAMNTEAFF.

This chain uses TRBV5-1 with TRBJ2-5, with D unclear. CDR1 is SGHRS and CDR2 is YFSETQ in the germline V gene. The V end lost 3 bases, the J end lost 0 bases, and 6 bases lay between the germline ends. This CDR3 has 13 residues. The CDR3 bases are TGCGCCAGCAGCTGGAGAAACCAAGAGACCCAGTACTTC. Translating it yields CASSWRNQETQYF.

The chain recombines TRBV12-3 or TRBV12-4 with TRBJ2-5, with TRBD1 matching over 8 bases. After removal of 6 bases from V and 5 bases from J, the junction contained 11 bases not matched to a gene. The CDR3 runs to 15 residues. CDR3 in DNA: TGTGCCAGCAGAAGAGGGACAGGCCTTGGGGAGACCCAGTACTTC. It is translated as CASRRGTGLGETQYF.

The chain carries TRBV5-4 and TRBJ2-7; perhaps TRBD1 as D (5 bases). The germline V and J ends were trimmed by 3 bases and 4 bases, with 17 bases remaining between them. The CDR3 has 15 residues. Germline assignment: CDR1 SGHNT and CDR2 YYREEE (reference sequence). The CDR3 sequence: CASSSASRAGYEQYF. The CDR3 DNA reads as TGTGCCAGCAGCTCCGCAAGTAGGGCAGGGTACGAGCAGTACTTC. The variable domain in full, completed from reference TRBV5-4 and TRBJ2-7, reads ETGVTQSPTHLIKTRGQQVTLRCSSQSGHNTVSWYQQALGQGPQFIFQYYREEENGRGNFPPRFSGLQFPNYSSELNVNALELDDSALYLCASSSASRAGYEQYFGPGTRLTVT.

This clonotype was seen more than once but under ten times. The V gene is TRBV7-9, the J gene TRBJ1-1; D call uncertain. The CDR3 loop spans 11 amino acids. Trimming cost V 5 bases and J 11 bases, with 12 bases left between them. The V gene's germline CDR1 is SEHNR and CDR2 FQNEAQ (reference sequence). The chain's CDR3 is CASSNPRRAFF. The DNA for the CDR3 is TGTGCCAGCAGCAATCCCCGCCGCGCTTTCTTT.

The chain combines TRBV12-3 or TRBV12-4 with TRBJ1-2; the D is unclear. This CDR3 contains 13 residues. Trimming stripped 4 bases from V and 8 bases from J, with 14 bases between. CDR3 in amino acids: CASSSEPSGGYTF. CDR3 in DNA: TGTGCCAGCAGTTCCGAGCCGTCTGGGGGCTACACCTTC.

This clonotype has just a few counts. CDR3 region: CASRGLEGTKESTDTQYF. The CDR3 nucleotides read TGTGCCAGCAGGGGACTAGAGGGGACTAAAGAGAGCACAGATACGCAGTATTTT. The chain combines TRBV6-4 with TRBJ2-3, with 8 bases that match TRBD2. V trimming: 6 bases; J trimming: 0 bases; junction bases outside the gene matches: 14. The CDR3 contains 18 residues. Germline values: CDR1 MRHNA, CDR2 SNTAGT.

The CDR3 protein is CASSLVVRGTYEQYF. The CDR3, as DNA: TGTGCCAGCAGCTTAGTTGTCAGGGGAACCTACGAGCAGTACTTC. V usage is TRBV11-1 and J usage is TRBJ2-7; tentative D call: TRBD1 (6 bases). Germline V gene sequence: CDR1 SGHAT, CDR2 FQDESV (reference sequence). The V gene lost 1 base and the J gene lost 2 bases, with 12 bases spanning the gap. The CDR3 spans 15 residues.

A few counts support this clonotype. The chain joins TRBV29-1 to TRBJ1-3, with D unclear. Germline V gene lookup returns CDR1 SQVTM and CDR2 ANQGSEA. The V gene lost 6 bases and the J gene lost 3 bases, with 9 bases spanning the gap. CDR3 size: 12 residues. The CDR3 spells CSVVDGGNTIYF. The CDR3 DNA reads TGCAGCGTCGTTGATGGTGGAAACACCATATATTTT.